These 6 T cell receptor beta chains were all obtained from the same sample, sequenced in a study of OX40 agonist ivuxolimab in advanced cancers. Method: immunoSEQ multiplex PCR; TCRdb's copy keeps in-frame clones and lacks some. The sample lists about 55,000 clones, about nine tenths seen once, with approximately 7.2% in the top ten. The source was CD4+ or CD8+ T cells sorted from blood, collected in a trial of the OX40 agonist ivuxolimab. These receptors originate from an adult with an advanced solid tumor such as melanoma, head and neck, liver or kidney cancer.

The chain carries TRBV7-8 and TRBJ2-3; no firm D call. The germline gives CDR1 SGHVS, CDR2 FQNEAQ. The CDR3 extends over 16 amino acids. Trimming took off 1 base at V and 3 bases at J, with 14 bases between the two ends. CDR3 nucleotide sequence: TGTGCCAGCAGCTTAGTCTGGCAGGAGCCGACAGATACGCAGTATTTT. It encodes CASSLVWQEPTDTQYF.

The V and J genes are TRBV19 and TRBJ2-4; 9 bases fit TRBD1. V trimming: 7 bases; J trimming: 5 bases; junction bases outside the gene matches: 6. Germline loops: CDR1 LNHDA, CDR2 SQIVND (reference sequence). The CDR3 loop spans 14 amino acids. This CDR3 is CASTQDRGQNIQYF. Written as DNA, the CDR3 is TGTGCCAGTACCCAGGACAGGGGTCAAAACATTCAGTACTTC.

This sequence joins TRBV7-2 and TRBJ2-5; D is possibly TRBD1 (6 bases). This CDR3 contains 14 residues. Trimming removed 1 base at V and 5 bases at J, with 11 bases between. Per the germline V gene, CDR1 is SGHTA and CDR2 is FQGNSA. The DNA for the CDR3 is TGTGCCAGCAGCTTAGACAGGGTAGTCGAGACCCAGTACTTC. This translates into CASSLDRVVETQYF.

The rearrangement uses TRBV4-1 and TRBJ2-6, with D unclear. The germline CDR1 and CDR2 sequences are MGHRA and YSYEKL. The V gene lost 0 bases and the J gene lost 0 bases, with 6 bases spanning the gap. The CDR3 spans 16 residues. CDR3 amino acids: CASSQETRSGANVLTF. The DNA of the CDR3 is TGCGCCAGCAGCCAAGAGACGCGCTCTGGGGCCAACGTCCTGACTTTC.

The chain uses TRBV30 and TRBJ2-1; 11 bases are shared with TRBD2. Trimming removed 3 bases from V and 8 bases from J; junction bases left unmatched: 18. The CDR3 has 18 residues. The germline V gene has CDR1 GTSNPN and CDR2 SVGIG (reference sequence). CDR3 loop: CAWSPAFPTSGRADEQFF. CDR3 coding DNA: TGTGCCTGGAGCCCCGCCTTTCCAACTAGCGGGAGAGCCGATGAGCAGTTCTTC.

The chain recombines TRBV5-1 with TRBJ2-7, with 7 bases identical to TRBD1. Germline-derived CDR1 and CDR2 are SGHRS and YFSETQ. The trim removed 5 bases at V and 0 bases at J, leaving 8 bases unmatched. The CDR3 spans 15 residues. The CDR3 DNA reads TGCGCCAGCAGTCCAACAGGGGTTAGCTCCTACGAGCAGTACTTC. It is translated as CASSPTGVSSYEQYF.